A single sample gave rise to the 32 T cell receptor beta chains below, sequenced in a study of cytotoxic CD8 clonotypes in ibrutinib-treated CLL. The protocol was immunoSEQ multiplex PCR, while the TCRdb copy is restricted to in-frame clones and leaves out a portion. The table has roughly 24,000 clones, 68% seen once. The source was PBMCs, collected after 24 months of ibrutinib treatment. These receptors all come from a human donor with chronic lymphocytic leukemia.

This clone showed up just once. One end of the junction is discordant with germline, which a read error may explain. The chain recombines TRBV7-7 with TRBJ2-2, with unresolved D. In germline, CDR1 is SSHAT, CDR2 FNYEAQ (reference sequence). The CDR3 sequence is 14 residues long. The CDR3 region is CASSLERFTGELFF. The CDR3 DNA reads TGTGCTAGCAGCTTAGAAAGATTCACCGGGGAGCTGTTTTTT.

The chain carries TRBV10-3 and TRBJ2-5; TRBD2 aligns across 10 bases. V dropped 0 bases and J dropped 5; count of bases not matched to a gene: 6. CDR3 length equals 16 residues. The germline V gene has CDR1 ENHRY and CDR2 SYGVKD. The DNA for the CDR3 is TGTGCCATCAGTGAGTCGAAGCGGGGGGGCTTGGAGACCCAGTACTTC. As protein: CAISESKRGGLETQYF.

This clone showed up just a few times. The chain is built from TRBV14 and TRBJ1-2, with a possible D match to TRBD1 (5 bases). The CDR3 spans 14 residues. Germline V gene data show CDR1 as SGHDN and CDR2 as FVKESK. V lost 3 bases and J lost 8, with 16 bases in between. The DNA for the CDR3 is TGTGCCAGCAGCCAGTTCCGGGACTATTCGGGCTACACCTTC. This sequence encodes CASSQFRDYSGYTF.

The J gene is TRBJ2-3, the V gene TRBV5-6; 9 nucleotides line up with TRBD2. J gave up 2 bases and V 0 bases, and 7 bases lay outside the gene matches. CDR1 is SGHDT, CDR2 YYEEEE, per germline. CDR3 length: 17 amino acids. The CDR3 region has the DNA TGTGCCAGCAGCTTGGAGTTGCTAGCGGGATTCACAGATACGCAGTATTTT. Translation gives CASSLELLAGFTDTQYF.

The V and J genes are TRBV5-4 and TRBJ1-2; D gene unclear. Germline CDR1 SGHNT, CDR2 YYREEE (reference sequence). The CDR3 length is 13 residues. V was shortened by 9 bases and J by 8 bases, with 20 bases between the two germline ends. CDR3 DNA: TGTGCCACCAACCCGGGAGTTCCAGGAGGCTACACCTTC. It specifies CATNPGVPGGYTF. The full variable domain, completed using reference TRBV5-4 and TRBJ1-2, is ETGVTQSPTHLIKTRGQQVTLRCSSQSGHNTVSWYQQALGQGPQFIFQYYREEENGRGNFPPRFSGLQFPNYSSELNVNALELDDSALYLCATNPGVPGGYTFGSGTRLTVV.

The J gene is TRBJ2-1, the V gene TRBV2, with TRBD1 matching over 8 bases. Trimming removed 5 bases from V and 9 bases from J; junction bases left unmatched: 6. Germline V gene sequence: CDR1 SNHLY, CDR2 FYNNEI. This CDR3 comprises 13 residues. The CDR3 loop is CASSILGQGEQFF. In DNA form, the CDR3 reads TGTGCCAGCAGTATACTTGGACAGGGTGAGCAGTTCTTC.

V gene TRBV5-6 combines with J gene TRBJ1-2, with a weak D call TRBD1 (6 bases). V was clipped by 0 bases and J by 8 bases, with 17 bases between them. In germline, CDR1 is SGHDT, CDR2 YYEEEE. CDR3 length: 15 amino acids. CDR3 protein: CASSLGQRGIGGYTF. The CDR3 nucleotides are TGTGCCAGCAGCTTGGGGCAGAGGGGGATAGGGGGCTACACCTTC.

V usage is TRBV18 and J usage is TRBJ2-5, with D perhaps matching TRBD1 (6 bases). Germline assignment: CDR1 KGHSH and CDR2 LQKENI. V lost 1 base to trimming and J lost 3 bases, with 9 bases between them. CDR3 length: 14 residues. CDR3 in amino acids: CASSPRKGEETQYF. The CDR3, as DNA: TGTGCCAGCTCACCACGAAAGGGGGAAGAGACCCAGTACTTC.

The chain employs TRBV5-1 and TRBJ1-6; a possible D gene is TRBD1 (5 bases). This CDR3 is 19 amino acids long. Germline values: CDR1 SGHRS, CDR2 YFSETQ. Trimming left V 3 bases short and J 8 bases short, with 27 bases between. The CDR3, as DNA: TGCGCCAGCAGCTATACTAGGCTGGTACCGGGGCTGGAGGATTCACCCCTCCACTTT. This sequence encodes CASSYTRLVPGLEDSPLHF.

The chain couples TRBV6-9 to TRBJ1-5, with unresolved D. V lost 7 bases and J 6 bases, leaving 13 bases between the germline ends. The CDR3 has 13 residues. CDR1 and CDR2 (germline): MNHGY, SVAAGI. CDR3 coding DNA: TGTGCCAGCAATCAAGACCCCGGTCAGCCCCAGCATTTT. It encodes CASNQDPGQPQHF.

V and J are TRBV5-4 and TRBJ1-1, with 8 bases fitting TRBD1. This CDR3 is 15 amino acids long. The V segment lost 3 bases and the J segment 1 base; nucleotides outside the gene matches: 5. In germline, CDR1 is SGHNT, CDR2 YYREEE (reference sequence). CDR3 region: CASSYNRGKNTEAFF. CDR3 bases: TGTGCCAGCAGCTATAACAGGGGGAAGAACACTGAAGCTTTCTTT.

V usage is TRBV27 and J usage is TRBJ1-1, with D perhaps matching TRBD1 (5 bases). The CDR3 extends over 14 amino acids. V was cut by 5 bases and J by 0 bases, with 10 bases left in between. Germline V CDR1 and CDR2: MNHEY, SMNVEV (reference sequence). The CDR3 coding sequence is TGTGCCAGCAGTACCAGGGTGGTGAACACTGAAGCTTTCTTT. This codes for CASSTRVVNTEAFF.

J is TRBJ1-2 and V is TRBV4-1; D gene uncertain. The CDR3 extends over 16 amino acids. V was clipped by 1 base and J by 4 bases, with 16 bases between them. Germline V gives CDR1 MGHRA, CDR2 YSYEKL. In nucleotides, the CDR3 is TGCGCCAGCAGCCAAGCAGCCGTCGCGGGCGGCTATGGCTACACCTTC. Amino acids: CASSQAAVAGGYGYTF.

V and J are TRBV7-8 and TRBJ1-4; 8 nucleotides align to TRBD1. This CDR3 has 15 amino acids. CDR1 and CDR2 from the germline V gene are SGHVS and FQNEAQ. Trimming at V came to 0 bases and at J to 8 bases, leaving 5 bases not matched to a gene. The CDR3 coding sequence is TGTGCCAGCAGCTTAGCGCTCCCAGGGGGCGAAAAACTGTTTTTT. Translation: CASSLALPGGEKLFF. Full variable domain (rest looked up from reference TRBV7-8 and TRBJ1-4): GAGVSQSPRYKVAKRGQDVALRCDPISGHVSLFWYQQALGQGPEFLTYFQNEAQLDKSGLPSDRFFAERPEGSVSTLKIQRTQQEDSAVYLCASSLALPGGEKLFFGSGTQLSVL.

V gene TRBV5-4 combines with J gene TRBJ1-2; the D gene is possibly TRBD1 (5 bases). V lost 4 bases to trimming and J lost 6 bases, with 13 bases between them. The germline V gene has CDR1 SGHNT and CDR2 YYREEE (reference sequence). The CDR3 has 13 amino acids. The CDR3: CASSTRVSDGYTF. DNA of the CDR3: TGTGCCAGCAGCACCAGGGTATCTGATGGCTACACCTTC.

V usage is TRBV29-1 and J usage is TRBJ2-5; no definite D call. Looked up from germline, CDR1 is SQVTM and CDR2 is ANQGSEA. Deletions cut 6 bases from V and 5 bases from J, with 7 bases between. The CDR3 contains 10 residues. This CDR3 reads CSVREETQYF. CDR3 nucleotides: TGCAGCGTCCGCGAGGAGACCCAGTACTTC.

The chain links TRBV11-2 to TRBJ2-1; D is perhaps TRBD1 (5 bases). There are 15 residues in the CDR3. The V gene lost 1 base and the J gene lost 0 bases, with 7 bases spanning the gap. The V gene's germline CDR1 is SGHAT and CDR2 FQNNGV. The CDR3 nucleotides are TGTGCCAGCAGCTTAGTAGACAGCTCCTACAATGAGCAGTTCTTC. Its protein product is CASSLVDSSYNEQFF.

The chain recombines TRBV9 with TRBJ1-1; 8 bases line up with TRBD1. The germline V gene has CDR1 SGDLS and CDR2 YYNGEE. CDR3 length: 17 amino acids. J was trimmed by 4 bases and V by 1 base; bases with no gene match: 12. The CDR3 protein is CASSVRGQGAGSTEAFF. The CDR3 bases are TGTGCCAGCAGCGTAAGGGGGCAGGGGGCGGGGAGCACTGAAGCTTTCTTT.

The chain has TRBV13 and TRBJ1-1; TRBD1 matches at 9 bases. V was pared by 5 bases and J by 3 bases, with 7 bases of the junction left unmatched. The CDR3 length is 15 residues. Germline assignment: CDR1 PRHDT and CDR2 FYEKMQ (reference sequence). This CDR3 reads CASSLNRGQDTEAFF. As DNA, the CDR3 is TGTGCCAGCAGCCTCAACAGGGGGCAAGACACTGAAGCTTTCTTT. The full variable domain, rest sourced from reference TRBV13 and TRBJ1-1, is AAGVIQSPRHLIKEKRETATLKCYPIPRHDTVYWYQQGPGQDPQFLISFYEKMQSDKGSIPDRFSAQQFSDYHSELNMSSLELGDSALYFCASSLNRGQDTEAFFGQGTRLTVV.

This chain joins TRBV10-2 and TRBJ2-5, with D unclear. V lost 2 bases and J 1 base, leaving 11 bases between the germline ends. CDR3 length equals 15 residues. CDR1 WSHSY and CDR2 SAAADI come from the germline V gene. DNA of the CDR3: TGCGCCAGCAGTGAGGAAGCGTGGGGCCAAGAGACCCAGTACTTC. Translated: CASSEEAWGQETQYF.

V and J are TRBV30 and TRBJ1-2, with a possible D match to TRBD1 (6 bases). V lost 4 bases to trimming and J lost 2 bases, with 14 bases between them. Germline V gene data show CDR1 as GTSNPN and CDR2 as SVGIG (reference sequence). The CDR3 spans 14 residues. CDR3 in amino acids: CAWTVGRGNYGYTF. The CDR3 region has the DNA TGTGCCTGGACAGTAGGTAGGGGGAACTATGGCTACACCTTC.

The V and J genes are TRBV27 and TRBJ1-1; D not certain. The CDR3 runs to 15 residues. CDR1 is MNHEY, CDR2 SMNVEV, per germline (reference sequence). V was shortened by 8 bases and J by 3 bases, with 19 bases between the two germline ends. The CDR3 DNA sequence: TGTGCCAGCCGTGGGGTGGGAGGGAAGGACACTGAAGCTTTCTTT. Its protein product is CASRGVGGKDTEAFF.

This clone was found once. The rearrangement joins TRBV6-1 to TRBJ1-4, with D perhaps TRBD1 (5 bases). The CDR3 totals 13 residues. The ends were cut back, 6 bases at V and 0 bases at J, with 5 bases in the middle. Germline V lookup: CDR1 MNHNS, CDR2 SASEGT. CDR3: CASSRATNEKLFF. DNA for the CDR3: TGTGCCAGCAGCAGGGCAACTAATGAAAAACTGTTTTTT.

The V gene is TRBV19, the J gene TRBJ1-2; D call uncertain. Trimming took 2 bases from V and 5 from J, leaving 18 bases between them. CDR3 length: 16 residues. Germline V gene data show CDR1 as LNHDA and CDR2 as SQIVND (reference sequence). This chain's CDR3 is CASSITPYGSQYGYTF. The DNA for the CDR3 is TGTGCCAGTAGTATAACGCCCTATGGGAGCCAGTATGGCTACACCTTC. Looking up the rest from reference TRBV19 and TRBJ1-2 gives the full variable domain: DGGITQSPKYLFRKEGQNVTLSCEQNLNHDAMYWYRQDPGQGLRLIYYSQIVNDFQKGDIAEGYSVSREKKESFPLTVTSAQKNPTAFYLCASSITPYGSQYGYTFGSGTRLTVV.

The rearrangement links TRBV6-1 to TRBJ1-2; TRBD1 matches 8 bases. The CDR3 covers 15 residues. The V gene end was trimmed by 3 bases and the J gene end by 4 bases; junction bases not matched to a gene: 7. CDR1 and CDR2 (germline): MNHNS, SASEGT. The DNA for the CDR3 is TGTGCCAGCAGTGATACAGGGGGGGGAAGCTATGGCTACACCTTC. Protein: CASSDTGGGSYGYTF.

This clone appeared a few times. The chain joins TRBV19 to TRBJ2-6; D remains ambiguous. CDR1 is LNHDA and CDR2 is SQIVND in the germline V gene (reference sequence). V lost 4 bases and J 3 bases, leaving 7 bases between the germline ends. CDR3 length: 14 residues. The CDR3 sequence: CASSTGDGANVLTF. The CDR3 DNA reads as TGTGCCAGTAGTACTGGGGATGGGGCCAACGTCCTGACTTTC.

The rearrangement joins TRBV5-1 to TRBJ1-1; a possible D gene is TRBD1 (5 bases). With 3 bases removed from V and 3 bases from J, the gap between germline ends came to 12 bases. The germline V gene encodes CDR1 SGHRS and CDR2 YFSETQ. CDR3 length: 14 amino acids. The CDR3 region has the DNA TGCGCCAGCAGCTGGCGTGGGGGAGACACTGAAGCTTTCTTT. It yields the protein CASSWRGGDTEAFF.

Here the CDR3 DNA reads TGTGCCAGCAGCTCTCAGGGAGGTGAGCAGTTCTTC. Translating gives CASSSQGGEQFF. V usage is TRBV11-3 and J usage is TRBJ2-1; TRBD2 might be the D (6 bases). The CDR3 runs to 12 residues. Germline V gene sequence: CDR1 SGHNT, CDR2 YENEEA. Trimming pared 4 bases from V and 9 bases from J, leaving 10 bases between.

The chain recombines TRBV29-1 with TRBJ2-3; no firm D call. Germline V CDR1 and CDR2: SQVTM, ANQGSEA. Trimming shortened V by 4 bases and J by 1 base, and 9 bases separated the two germline ends. This CDR3 is built from 13 residues. CDR3 protein: CSVGLVRTDTQYF. DNA for the CDR3: TGCAGCGTTGGATTAGTGCGCACAGATACGCAGTATTTT.

With respect to this clone: Relative to the germline gene, one junction end is altered; a read error may explain this. The same CDR3 is also encoded by other DNA sequences in this sample. The chain is built from TRBV2 and TRBJ2-7, with TRBD1 identical over 7 bases. Germline assignment: CDR1 SNHLY and CDR2 FYNNEI. This CDR3 is built from 13 residues. Written as DNA, the CDR3 is TGTGCCAGCAGCGAAGGGACAGCCTACGAGCAGTACTTC. The encoded protein is CASSEGTAYEQYF.

The chain combines TRBV5-6 with TRBJ2-1, with D uncertain. The CDR3 has 15 residues. Per germline, CDR1 SGHDT and CDR2 YYEEEE. The V gene lost 1 base and the J gene lost 1 base, with 9 bases spanning the gap. This CDR3 reads CASSLWAISYNEQFF. DNA for the CDR3: TGTGCCAGCAGCTTGTGGGCAATTTCCTACAATGAGCAGTTCTTC.

J is TRBJ2-5 and V is TRBV4-2; D call uncertain. The J call may be mistaken, given a closer DNA end match to TRBJ2-7. This CDR3 has 16 residues. CDR1 and CDR2 from the germline V gene are LGHNA and YNFKEQ. The CDR3 DNA reads TGTGCCAGCAGCCAAGAAGGACCCCCTCCCTCCTACGAGCAGTACTTC. Its protein product is CASSQEGPPPSYEQYF.